The 25 T cell receptor beta chains presented below share a single source sample, sequenced in a study of cytomegalovirus exposure and HLA in healthy donors. 60 Vbeta and 13 Jbeta primers were used in PCR. Produced via immunoSEQ multiplex PCR; TCRdb's table is partial and in-frame only. The table records about 150,000 clones, around 81% of them present only once. The sequenced sample was PBMCs. The receptors originated from a woman aged 40-49 years in good health and CMV-seropositive.

V gene TRBV5-1 combines with J gene TRBJ2-3; 8 bases map to TRBD2. Unmatched junction bases numbered 12, after V lost 4 bases and J lost 2 bases. This CDR3 spans 17 amino acids. The germline gives CDR1 SGHRS, CDR2 YFSETQ. CDR3 coding DNA: TGCGCCAGCAGCAGACACCTTCATAGCGGGGACACAGATACGCAGTATTTT. Amino acid sequence: CASSRHLHSGDTDTQYF.

There are a few counts of this clone. This rearrangement joins TRBV19 to TRBJ1-2; 7 bases map to TRBD1. The germline gives CDR1 LNHDA, CDR2 SQIVND (reference sequence). There are 15 residues in the CDR3. V was pared by 4 bases and J by 2 bases, with 7 bases of the junction left unmatched. CDR3 sequence: CASSTQTGVNYGYTF. The CDR3 coding sequence is TGTGCCAGTAGTACTCAAACAGGGGTGAACTATGGCTACACCTTC.

The chain employs TRBV6-4 and TRBJ2-2, with D possibly matching TRBD1 (5 bases). The CDR3 extends over 17 amino acids. From germline, CDR1 is MRHNA and CDR2 SNTAGT. Trimming took 6 bases from V and 0 from J, leaving 17 bases between them. This CDR3 is CASSRTVEGANTGELFF. CDR3 DNA: TGTGCCAGCAGCCGGACCGTGGAAGGGGCGAACACCGGGGAGCTGTTTTTT.

The J gene is TRBJ1-4, the V gene TRBV28; TRBD1 aligns across 7 bases. This CDR3 is 15 amino acids long. Germline CDR1 reads MDHEN; CDR2 reads SYDVKM. V trimming: 7 bases; J trimming: 6 bases; junction bases outside the gene matches: 11. The CDR3 nucleotides are TGTGCCAGCAACCCAGGGGGACTAGGGTATGAAAAACTGTTTTTT. Protein: CASNPGGLGYEKLFF.

This clone was counted only a few times. The chain recombines TRBV7-9 with TRBJ2-1; 10 bases are shared with TRBD2. The CDR3 totals 16 residues. CDR1 is SEHNR, CDR2 FQNEAQ, per germline (reference sequence). V dropped 2 bases and J dropped 7; count of bases not matched to a gene: 8. The CDR3 loop is CASSLWVAGGRNEQFF. The CDR3 nucleotides read TGTGCCAGCAGCTTATGGGTAGCGGGAGGCCGAAATGAGCAGTTCTTC.

The chain recombines TRBV13 with TRBJ2-3; 7 nucleotides align to TRBD2. The CDR3 has 15 amino acids. Germline-derived CDR1 and CDR2 are PRHDT and FYEKMQ (reference sequence). The junction had 10 bases not matched to a gene; V was cut back by 5 bases and J by 5 bases. The CDR3 DNA is TGTGCCAGCAGCCCGGGACTAACCCAGAGAGATACGCAGTATTTT. Residues: CASSPGLTQRDTQYF.

This chain joins TRBV28 and TRBJ1-1, with D perhaps matching TRBD1 (6 bases). Trimming shortened V by 3 bases and J by 10 bases, and 9 bases separated the two germline ends. The CDR3 is 11 residues long. Germline-derived CDR1 and CDR2 are MDHEN and SYDVKM. CDR3 protein: CASSFTRGAFF. The CDR3 nucleotides read TGTGCCAGCAGTTTCACCAGGGGAGCTTTCTTT.

The chain is built from TRBV9 and TRBJ2-1, with 9 bases identical to TRBD2. The J segment lost 6 bases and the V segment lost 4 bases, leaving 14 bases of the junction unmatched. The CDR3 sequence is 17 residues long. Germline assignment: CDR1 SGDLS and CDR2 YYNGEE. CDR3 loop: CASSTIRGAGGINEQFF. As DNA, the CDR3 is TGTGCCAGCAGCACCATCCGGGGGGCGGGAGGGATCAATGAGCAGTTCTTC.

This chain connects TRBV5-1 to TRBJ2-2; 15 bases map to TRBD2. Germline loops: CDR1 SGHRS, CDR2 YFSETQ. The CDR3 loop spans 17 amino acids. V lost 4 bases to trimming and J lost 7 bases; unmatched junction nucleotides: 8. CDR3 protein: CASSPRTSGRAGGELFF. In DNA, the CDR3 is TGCGCCAGCAGCCCACGGACTAGCGGGAGGGCCGGCGGGGAGCTGTTTTTT. Full variable domain (outside the CDR3, taken from reference TRBV5-1 and TRBJ2-2): KAGVTQTPRYLIKTRGQQVTLSCSPISGHRSVSWYQQTPGQGLQFLFEYFSETQRNKGNFPGRFSGRQFSNSRSEMNVSTLELGDSALYLCASSPRTSGRAGGELFFGEGSRLTVL.

The genes are TRBV19 and TRBJ1-5, with D perhaps matching TRBD1 (6 bases). The CDR3 has 14 residues. Germline values: CDR1 LNHDA, CDR2 SQIVND (reference sequence). Trimming stripped 5 bases from V and 8 bases from J, with 16 bases between. CDR3 amino acids: CASSVDSWAEPQHF. The CDR3 bases are TGTGCCAGTAGTGTGGACAGTTGGGCTGAGCCCCAGCATTTT.

The CDR3 region is CASSVRDSSYNEQFF. CDR3 sequence (DNA): TGTGCCAGCAGCGTACGGGACAGCTCCTACAATGAGCAGTTCTTC. V is TRBV9 and J is TRBJ2-1, with TRBD1 identical over 7 bases. From germline, CDR1 is SGDLS and CDR2 YYNGEE. The CDR3 sequence is 15 residues long. With V trimmed by 1 base and J by 0 bases, 1 base remained unmatched.

The chain links TRBV19 to TRBJ1-1, with D unresolved. This CDR3 region has 14 residues. From germline, CDR1 is LNHDA and CDR2 SQIVND (reference sequence). Trimming stripped 10 bases from V and 2 bases from J, with 17 bases between. The CDR3: CATAVARINTEAFF. The CDR3 DNA is TGTGCCACCGCAGTAGCCAGAATAAACACTGAAGCTTTCTTT.

This chain connects TRBV29-1 to TRBJ2-3; TRBD2 matches 11 bases. CDR1 and CDR2 (germline): SQVTM, ANQGSEA. V was clipped by 6 bases and J by 5 bases; unmatched bases: 1. This CDR3 comprises 12 residues. The CDR3 loop reads CSVGTSGDTQYF. The CDR3 coding sequence is TGCAGCGTAGGGACTAGCGGAGATACGCAGTATTTT.

V gene TRBV6-1 combines with J gene TRBJ2-2; possible D gene TRBD1, 7 bases. Germline CDR1 reads MNHNS; CDR2 reads SASEGT. This CDR3 is 15 amino acids long. The V end lost 2 bases, the J end lost 7 bases, and 14 bases lay between the germline ends. CDR3 residues: CASSEWRGLGGELFF. As DNA, the CDR3 is TGTGCCAGCAGTGAATGGAGGGGGCTGGGCGGGGAGCTGTTTTTT.

The chain carries TRBV28 and TRBJ2-2; the match to TRBD2 covers 8 bases. CDR1 and CDR2 (germline): MDHEN, SYDVKM. V shed 3 bases and J 4 bases; nucleotides not matched to a gene: 4. The CDR3 sequence is 15 residues long. The CDR3 DNA sequence: TGTGCCAGCAGTTTTAGCGGGATCGGCACCGGGGAGCTGTTTTTT. Amino acid sequence: CASSFSGIGTGELFF.

The chain employs TRBV27 and TRBJ2-7; weak D call: TRBD2 (6 bases). V was shortened by 7 bases and J by 3 bases, with 16 bases between the two germline ends. The CDR3 consists of 14 residues. Looked up from germline, CDR1 is MNHEY and CDR2 is SMNVEV (reference sequence). For the CDR3, the DNA is TGTGCCAGCAATGGGGCGGGATCCAGCTACGAGCAGTACTTC. The encoded protein is CASNGAGSSYEQYF.

The chain uses TRBV28 and TRBJ2-5, with 8 bases aligning to TRBD1. Germline lookup yields CDR1 MDHEN and CDR2 SYDVKM. V gave up 6 bases and J gave up 7 bases; unmatched junction bases: 7. The CDR3 has 13 residues. DNA of the CDR3: TGTGCCAGCAGAGGACAGGGTGTATTGACCCAGTACTTC. This codes for CASRGQGVLTQYF. Complete variable domain (other parts from reference TRBV28 and TRBJ2-5): DVKVTQSSRYLVKRTGEKVFLECVQDMDHENMFWYRQDPGLGLRLIYFSYDVKMKEKGDIPEGYSVSREKKERFSLILESASTNQTSMYLCASRGQGVLTQYFGPGTRLLVL.

This clone was detected only once. The chain couples TRBV5-1 to TRBJ2-7, with 10 bases lining up with TRBD1. The CDR3 is made up of 13 amino acids. Per the germline V gene, CDR1 is SGHRS and CDR2 is YFSETQ. The J segment lost 3 bases and the V segment lost 3 bases, leaving 0 bases of the junction unmatched. CDR3: CASSWTGGYEQYF. CDR3 DNA: TGCGCCAGCAGCTGGACAGGGGGCTACGAGCAGTACTTC. The full variable domain, with the rest looked up from reference TRBV5-1 and TRBJ2-7, is KAGVTQTPRYLIKTRGQQVTLSCSPISGHRSVSWYQQTPGQGLQFLFEYFSETQRNKGNFPGRFSGRQFSNSRSEMNVSTLELGDSALYLCASSWTGGYEQYFGPGTRLTVT.

This clone was seen a single time. This chain uses TRBV19 with TRBJ1-1; D perhaps matches TRBD1 (5 bases). The ends were cut back, 3 bases at V and 4 bases at J, with 9 bases in the middle. CDR1 is LNHDA, CDR2 SQIVND, per germline (reference sequence). This CDR3 spans 13 amino acids. The chain's CDR3 is CASSIRGLTEAFF. CDR3 DNA: TGTGCCAGTAGTATCCGGGGACTCACTGAAGCTTTCTTT.

The gene calls are TRBV6-1 and TRBJ1-5; no definite D call. This CDR3 spans 17 amino acids. V was trimmed by 2 bases and J by 2 bases, leaving 16 bases between them. The germline gives CDR1 MNHNS, CDR2 SASEGT. Here the CDR3 reads CASSERSRVRGNQPQHF. DNA of the CDR3: TGTGCCAGCAGTGAAAGGTCGAGGGTGAGGGGCAATCAGCCCCAGCATTTT.

This clone has just a few counts. The chain carries TRBV11-2 and TRBJ1-2, with TRBD1 matching over 10 bases. With V trimmed by 5 bases and J by 8 bases, 5 bases remained unmatched. Looked up from germline, CDR1 is SGHAT and CDR2 is FQNNGV. The CDR3 length is 13 residues. CDR3 nucleotide sequence: TGTGCCAGCAGCCACGGGACAGGGGTCGGCTACACCTTC. It encodes CASSHGTGVGYTF.

In its sample, this clone was seen once. The genes are TRBV5-1 and TRBJ2-1, with 8 bases aligning to TRBD1. The V gene's germline CDR1 is SGHRS and CDR2 YFSETQ. V was pared by 4 bases and J by 7 bases, with 10 bases of the junction left unmatched. The CDR3 runs to 15 residues. The CDR3 is CASSPGGAGRNEQFF. For the CDR3, the DNA is TGCGCCAGCAGCCCAGGGGGCGCAGGAAGGAATGAGCAGTTCTTC. The full variable domain, with the rest looked up from reference TRBV5-1 and TRBJ2-1, is KAGVTQTPRYLIKTRGQQVTLSCSPISGHRSVSWYQQTPGQGLQFLFEYFSETQRNKGNFPGRFSGRQFSNSRSEMNVSTLELGDSALYLCASSPGGAGRNEQFFGPGTRLTVL.

The V call is TRBV18, the J call TRBJ2-3; TRBD1 might be the D (6 bases). The CDR3 spans 16 residues. Germline CDR1 KGHSH, CDR2 LQKENI. Trimming left V 6 bases short and J 2 bases short, with 18 bases between. The CDR3 DNA is TGTGCCAGCTCCCCCCGGACAGCGTACAACACAGATACGCAGTATTTT. Its protein is CASSPRTAYNTDTQYF.

V is TRBV7-2 and J is TRBJ2-1; 11 bases are a match to TRBD2. The V and J ends lost 4 bases and 2 bases, in that order; junction bases with no gene match: 4. The CDR3 contains 16 residues. Germline CDR1 SGHTA, CDR2 FQGNSA. CDR3 protein: CASSSTSGNTYNEQFF. CDR3 coding DNA: TGTGCCAGCAGCTCGACTAGCGGGAACACCTACAATGAGCAGTTCTTC.

The rearrangement joins TRBV18 to TRBJ2-1, with 12 positions matching TRBD2. The CDR3 has 15 amino acids. CDR1 and CDR2 from the germline V gene are KGHSH and LQKENI. V lost 2 bases to trimming and J lost 10 bases; unmatched junction nucleotides: 6. DNA of the CDR3: TGTGCCAGCTCACCATCGACTAGCGGGAGTGGAGAGCAGTTCTTC. It specifies CASSPSTSGSGEQFF.